This T cell receptor beta chain was retrieved from a study of read filtering for tumor transcriptome and immune sequencing (dated by TCRdb to about 2020). Describing the broader study: The cohort had around 18 male and 14 female patients with a mean age of about 66 years, ranging from roughly 45 to 80. After DNase treatment, whole-transcriptome libraries were prepared using the TruSeq RNA Access Library Prep Kit. Under revised international staging, eight or nine patients fell into R-ISS I, more than 15 into R-ISS II and more than five into R-ISS III. One of the main goals was to work out a read-filtering strategy for immune repertoire data, in particular whether clonotypes backed by only a single read should be removed. Per sample, about 3.5 to 11 million TCR-region mapped reads were obtained with IR-seq, compared with only 85 to 1273 with RNA-seq. TCR repertoires obtained by targeted immune repertoire sequencing and by bulk whole-transcriptome sequencing performed on the same bone marrow samples were compared.

At least ten counts were recorded for this clonotype. Its target antigen remains unknown. No base qualities exist here, and no much larger clone lies one base off it. Starting from roughly 370 ng RNA, TCR libraries were constructed with the Immunoverse kit using molecular barcoded adaptors that cover the alpha/delta and beta/gamma chains. TCR library preparation used the same RNA that was used for transcriptome sequencing. TCR libraries were sequenced on an Illumina HiSeq 4000 with 2 x 150 cycles. Turning to the authors' computational methods: MiXCR aligned TCR reads to human V, D, J and C references and assembled the aligned reads into CDR3 clonotypes, with quality filtering and error correction included. The tcR package in R was used for analysis of clonotype counts and gene usage diversity. Raw mapping reads were checked after the RNA-seq reads had been mapped by STAR aligner version 2.5.3a onto the human GRCh37 genome. To test the effect of sequencing depth on detected clonotypes, IR-seq fastq files were randomly downsampled using Seqtk 1.3. Through fastp at Q25 and MiXCR, TCRdb rebuilt clones from the public reads, retaining in-frame beta chains. Each entry is one CDR3 protein sequence, shown with its most common DNA and genes. None of the V and J calls come from the authors' own analysis; TCRdb made them. This sample is represented by roughly 41,000 distinct CDR3 sequences; roughly an eighth of them were singletons. The ten biggest clones cover around 36% of the sample.

The study at large found these results: Compared with RNA-seq, IR-seq captured clonotypes at much higher depth and more reliably, and a smaller IR-seq throughput was enough to identify most shared clonotypes. The correlation between IR-seq and RNA-seq shared clonotype proportions was increased by removal of single-read clonotypes. In IR-seq, single-read clonotypes were 80% to 90% of clonotypes but around 3.2% of total reads; in RNA-seq they were roughly 72% of clonotypes and around 40% of reads. The sorted CD138-negative fraction was a mixed bone marrow immune population, not purified T cells.

The CDR3 has 17 amino acids, counting the end cysteine and phenylalanine. Just CDR3 DNA is preserved here, 51 bases in frame from base 1. V is pruned by 0 bases and J by 4 bases, leaving 8 bases of the junction without a gene match. CDR1 is given as SGHRS and CDR2 as YFSETQ, both from the germline V gene. Every patient had bone marrow sampled at the time of active disease. Bone marrow mononuclear cells were isolated by Ficoll-Hypaque density gradient centrifugation. CD138-negative cells were obtained by negative selection after labeling with CD138 magnetic microbeads on a MACS separator, removing myeloma plasma cells. Purity of the isolated cells was checked by flow cytometry on an Attune NxT using CD138 antibodies. TRIzol reagent was used to extract total RNA, which was then quantified with a NanoDrop spectrophotometer. Paired RNA-seq and IR-seq were performed on the CD138-negative bone marrow sample of each patient.

The clonotype was recovered from a donor at least 40 years old with multiple myeloma. The material sequenced was a population of CD138-negative cells sorted from bone marrow. Read against the paper, the sample's cell subset or site label means: bone marrow mononuclear cells depleted of CD138+ plasma/myeloma cells by negative magnetic selection. The sequence is built from TRBV5-1 and TRBJ2-3; TRBD2 matches 10 bases in the middle. CDR3 loop: CASSLEPSGRSPDTQYF. Read as DNA, the sequence is TGCGCCAGCAGCTTGGAGCCTAGCGGGAGATCCCCAGATACGCAGTATTTT.